This entry lists 16 T cell receptor beta chains sequenced from one sample in a study of metastatic and nonmetastatic thyroid tumors (TCRdb year 2020). The library came from PCR. The sample was run on an Illumina HiSeq 4000. TCRdb took the public reads, trimmed them with fastp at Q25, ran MiXCR for clone calling and kept in-frame beta chains. The sample table shows some 29,000 clones, and 16% are seen once. The top ten clonotypes cover 3.5% to 4.5% of the sample. No treatment had been received by any patient before thyroid surgery. Sequencing used blood. All receptors derive from a female donor with papillary thyroid cancer or a benign thyroid nodule (not recorded which). Some clones in this sample may be carry-over from other donors' samples.

This clone was found many times. The rearrangement links TRBV11-1 to TRBJ1-2; tentatively, D is TRBD1 (5 bases). With 4 bases removed from V and 8 bases from J, the gap between germline ends came to 14 bases. Per germline, CDR1 SGHAT and CDR2 FQDESV (reference sequence). There are 13 residues in the CDR3. The CDR3 DNA reads as TGTGCCAGCAGCTCCAATACCTGGGGCGGCTACACCTTC. Amino acids: CASSSNTWGGYTF.

The sample holds a few counts of this clone. The chain joins TRBV12-3 or TRBV12-4 to TRBJ2-7, with 7 bases identical to TRBD2. V was clipped by 3 bases and J by 5 bases; unmatched bases: 16. The length of the CDR3 is 17 residues. CDR3 residues: CASSFMPGLAAANEQYF. The CDR3, as DNA: TGTGCCAGCAGTTTTATGCCGGGGCTAGCGGCGGCCAACGAGCAGTACTTC.

The rearrangement uses TRBV12-3 or TRBV12-4 and TRBJ2-1; 14 nucleotides align to TRBD2. The CDR3 extends over 16 amino acids. V lost 6 bases, J lost 0 bases, and 1 base stayed unmatched. CDR3 amino acids: CASRGTSGSSYNEQFF. CDR3 nucleotides: TGTGCCAGCAGGGGGACTAGCGGGAGCTCCTACAATGAGCAGTTCTTC.

In its sample, this clone is medium-sized. V gene TRBV25-1 combines with J gene TRBJ2-7, with 7 nucleotides matching TRBD1. This CDR3 has 15 amino acids. Germline loops: CDR1 MGHDK, CDR2 SYGVNS. V dropped 6 bases and J dropped 3; count of bases not matched to a gene: 11. DNA for the CDR3: TGTGCCAGCAGCCCACAGGGGCCCGAGGGCTACGAGCAGTACTTC. Its protein is CASSPQGPEGYEQYF.

In this sample, this clone turned up many times. V gene TRBV6-2 or TRBV6-3 combines with J gene TRBJ1-5; D gene unclear. CDR1 is MNHEY, CDR2 SVGEGT, per germline. V was cut by 3 bases and J by 5 bases, with 8 bases left in between. The CDR3 is 13 residues long. Written as DNA, the CDR3 is TGTGCCAGCAGTTATACTGGGGATCAGCCCCAGCATTTT. It translates to CASSYTGDQPQHF.

This clone came up many times. The junction does not match germline at one end; this may be a read error. The rearrangement uses TRBV15 and TRBJ2-1; no definite D call. CDR1 and CDR2 from the germline V gene are LNHNV and YYDKDF (reference sequence). This CDR3 region has 13 residues. DNA of the CDR3: TGTGTCACCAGCAGAGATAGCCGGGATGAGCAGTTCTTC. Translating gives CVTSRDSRDEQFF.

With regard to this clone: At one boundary the junction diverges from the germline segment, which might be a read error. The gene calls are TRBV10-1 and TRBJ2-1; 11 bases agree with TRBD2. Germline V gene sequence: CDR1 WNHNN, CDR2 SYGVQD (reference sequence). This CDR3 region has 16 residues. In DNA, the CDR3 is TGTGCCAGCAGTTTGGGACTAGCGGTATCCGGCTATGAGCAGTTCTTC. This gives the protein CASSLGLAVSGYEQFF.

This clone came up many times. The chain has TRBV9 and TRBJ2-1, with TRBD2 identical over 8 bases. Germline-derived CDR1 and CDR2 are SGDLS and YYNGEE. The CDR3 is 16 residues long. The ends lost 0 bases at V and 2 bases at J; junction bases unmatched: 4. CDR3 loop: CASSVEGREAYNEQFF. The CDR3 DNA reads TGTGCCAGCAGCGTAGAGGGGCGGGAGGCCTACAATGAGCAGTTCTTC.

This clone was seen repeatedly, ten times or more. The chain is built from TRBV7-9 and TRBJ2-7; D unresolved. Trimming took off 3 bases at V and 3 bases at J, with 3 bases between the two ends. The CDR3 is 11 amino acids. The germline V gene has CDR1 SEHNR and CDR2 FQNEAQ (reference sequence). CDR3 nucleotides: TGTGCCAGCAGCTTGAACTACGAGCAGTACTTC. This codes for CASSLNYEQYF.

The table lists this clone with many counts. The chain combines TRBV28 with TRBJ1-2; 7 bases are shared with TRBD1. V dropped 6 bases and J dropped 3; count of bases not matched to a gene: 22. Germline V gives CDR1 MDHEN, CDR2 SYDVKM. The length of the CDR3 is 19 residues. CDR3 amino acids: CASSQLSPVRGKSDYGYTF. CDR3 sequence (DNA): TGTGCCAGCAGCCAGTTATCCCCTGTCAGGGGGAAATCGGACTATGGCTACACCTTC.

The chain uses TRBV20-1 and TRBJ2-3; D is possibly TRBD1 or TRBD2 (6 bases each). CDR3 length: 15 amino acids. V was shortened by 3 bases and J by 3 bases, with 16 bases between the two germline ends. Germline V CDR1 and CDR2: DFQATT, SNEGSKA (reference sequence). The CDR3 protein is CSASEGGARTDTQYF. CDR3 in DNA: TGCAGTGCTAGTGAGGGGGGCGCCCGGACAGATACGCAGTATTTT.

The chain links TRBV6-1 to TRBJ2-5; no clear D. The CDR3 consists of 13 residues. CDR1 is MNHNS and CDR2 is SASEGT in the germline V gene. Deletions cut 5 bases from V and 2 bases from J, with 9 bases between. The CDR3 DNA reads TGTGCCAGCAGTAGCGTGGCTCAAGAGACCCAGTACTTC. Its translation is CASSSVAQETQYF.

Regarding this clone: A read error may account for a junction end that differs from germline. The rearrangement links TRBV7-9 to TRBJ2-1; D possibly matches TRBD1 or TRBD2 (6 bases each). CDR3 length equals 13 residues. Germline assignment: CDR1 SEHNR and CDR2 FQNEAQ (reference sequence). The CDR3 spells CTSSLGGWYEQFF. CDR3 DNA: TGTACCAGCAGCTTAGGGGGGTGGTATGAGCAGTTCTTC.

This clone was seen many times. The chain has TRBV20-1 and TRBJ2-7; D is possibly TRBD1 or TRBD2 (5 bases each). Germline values: CDR1 DFQATT, CDR2 SNEGSKA (reference sequence). This CDR3 contains 14 residues. V was cut by 5 bases and J by 0 bases, with 14 bases left in between. CDR3 DNA: TGCAGTGCTGAGACAGCAGCGGACTCCTACGAGCAGTACTTC. Its protein product is CSAETAADSYEQYF.

This clone was seen at least ten times. This chain uses TRBV3-1 with TRBJ2-5; perhaps TRBD2 as D (6 bases). This CDR3 region has 14 residues. With 4 bases removed from V and 1 base from J, the gap between germline ends came to 10 bases. CDR1 and CDR2 from the germline V gene are LGHDT and YNNKEL (reference sequence). CDR3 sequence: CASSRGLGQETQYF. Here the CDR3 DNA reads TGTGCCAGCAGCCGGGGACTTGGCCAAGAGACCCAGTACTTC.

This clone was seen many times. V usage is TRBV6-5 and J usage is TRBJ1-2; 7 bases line up with TRBD1. This CDR3 comprises 17 residues. The ends lost 0 bases at V and 2 bases at J; junction bases unmatched: 9. Germline assignment: CDR1 MNHEY and CDR2 SVGAGI. The CDR3 reads CASSYSLPGQTNYGYTF. Written as DNA, the CDR3 is TGTGCCAGCAGTTACTCTCTCCCGGGACAGACCAACTATGGCTACACCTTC.